The present T cell receptor beta chain was sequenced within a study of T cell changes during pregnancy in multiple sclerosis. Profiled with immunoSEQ multiplex PCR; TCRdb holds only in-frame clones, not every one. The sample lists over 10,000 clones; around 87% were seen once. CDR1 is MNHNS, CDR2 SASEGT, per germline. The CDR3 is 15 residues long. V gave up 6 bases and J gave up 0 bases; unmatched junction bases: 7. This specimen was CD8+ T cells from peripheral blood mononuclear cells, taken in the second trimester of pregnancy. The chain employs TRBV6-1 and TRBJ1-2, with 7 bases that match TRBD1. This clonotype originated in a female donor in good health, enrolled as a control in a pregnancy study. The CDR3 reads CASRSNRGTNYGYTF. Here the CDR3 DNA reads TGTGCCAGCAGGAGCAACAGGGGCACTAACTATGGCTACACCTTC.